Below are 8 T cell receptor beta chains sequenced from a single sample in a study of regulatory T cells in long-lasting Graves disease (dated by TCRdb to the early 2020s). The library relied on multiplex PCR. Sequencing used an Illumina HiSeq 4000. iRepertoire HTBI primers and Arm-PCR amplification of CDR3 regions were used to construct TCR beta libraries. The raw public data were reprocessed by TCRdb itself: fastp quality trimming at Q25, MiXCR clonotype calling, in-frame beta chains only. Entries are consolidated by CDR3 protein sequence, retaining the most common genes and DNA. In this sample the table shows 430,000 or so distinct CDR3 sequences, roughly a fifth of which occur a single time. Together, the top ten hold about 13% of the sample. The time point label here, explained by the study, means: persistent/refractory GD, antithyroid drugs over 5 years with positive TRAb. For both TCR sequencing and RNA sequencing, RNA was extracted from PBMCs using TRIzol.

The specimen comprised peripheral blood mononuclear cells (PBMCs), sampled when the disease was refractory, from a patient treated with antithyroid drugs. The receptors here all came from a female donor with Graves disease.

V usage is TRBV20-1 and J usage is TRBJ1-2, with D perhaps matching TRBD1 (6 bases). Trimming shortened V by 5 bases and J by 3 bases, and 16 bases separated the two germline ends. CDR1 and CDR2 from the germline V gene are DFQATT and SNEGSKA (reference sequence). This CDR3 comprises 14 residues. CDR3 bases: TGCAGTGCTGCATTCCGGACAGCCGACTATGGCTACACCTTC. Translation gives CSAAFRTADYGYTF.

The gene calls are TRBV7-8 and TRBJ2-5; 9 nucleotides agree with TRBD1. Germline lookup yields CDR1 SGHVS and CDR2 FQNEAQ. This CDR3 contains 17 residues. Trimming at V came to 3 bases and at J to 4 bases, leaving 12 bases not matched to a gene. CDR3 in amino acids: CASSLTPGTGLAETQYF. The CDR3 DNA reads as TGTGCCAGCAGCTTGACCCCTGGGACAGGGCTTGCAGAGACCCAGTACTTC.

The chain combines TRBV4-2 with TRBJ2-1, with 11 bases fitting TRBD2. In germline, CDR1 is LGHNA, CDR2 YNFKEQ. The CDR3 extends over 17 amino acids. Trimming cost V 0 bases and J 4 bases; bases outside gene matches: 5. The CDR3 region has the DNA TGTGCCAGCAGCCAAGAACTAGCGGGAGCAGGGTACAATGAGCAGTTCTTC. Encoded protein: CASSQELAGAGYNEQFF.

The rearrangement joins TRBV27 to TRBJ2-7; D might be TRBD1 (6 bases). CDR1 is MNHEY and CDR2 is SMNVEV in the germline V gene (reference sequence). The CDR3 spans 15 residues. Trimming pared 5 bases from V and 2 bases from J, leaving 16 bases between. Here the CDR3 DNA reads TGTGCCAGCAGTCCAGGGGCGGAGTTCACCTACGAGCAGTACTTC. This sequence encodes CASSPGAEFTYEQYF.

This clonotype was observed at least ten times. In DNA, the CDR3 is TGTGCCTGGAGTTTGGGGGGCATTCAGTACTTC. The encoded protein is CAWSLGGIQYF. V gene TRBV30 combines with J gene TRBJ2-4; maybe TRBD2 (6 bases). V dropped 2 bases and J dropped 9 bases, with 8 bases sitting between them. CDR3 length equals 11 residues. The germline gives CDR1 GTSNPN, CDR2 SVGIG (reference sequence).

This clonotype was detected only a few times. The chain couples TRBV5-5 to TRBJ1-2, with D possibly being TRBD1 (5 bases). V was shortened by 4 bases and J by 3 bases, with 16 bases between the two germline ends. This CDR3 contains 15 residues. The germline gives CDR1 SGHKS, CDR2 YYEKEE (reference sequence). In DNA, the CDR3 is TGTGCCAGCAGCGTGTCGGGGGAGGAGTACTATGGCTACACCTTC. Encoded protein: CASSVSGEEYYGYTF.

The V gene is TRBV6-1, the J gene TRBJ1-1, with 8 bases fitting TRBD1. V dropped 5 bases and J dropped 8; count of bases not matched to a gene: 4. CDR3 length: 12 residues. Germline values: CDR1 MNHNS, CDR2 SASEGT. The CDR3 DNA sequence: TGTGCCAGCAGTCGGGACAGGACCGAAGCTTTCTTT. As protein: CASSRDRTEAFF.

The chain uses TRBV20-1 and TRBJ1-1, with D uncertain. The V and J ends lost 5 bases and 4 bases respectively, with 14 bases between them. This CDR3 spans 13 amino acids. Germline-derived CDR1 and CDR2 are DFQATT and SNEGSKA (reference sequence). The CDR3 here is CSAGPPAGTEAFF. Written as DNA, the CDR3 is TGCAGTGCTGGGCCCCCGGCGGGCACTGAAGCTTTCTTT.